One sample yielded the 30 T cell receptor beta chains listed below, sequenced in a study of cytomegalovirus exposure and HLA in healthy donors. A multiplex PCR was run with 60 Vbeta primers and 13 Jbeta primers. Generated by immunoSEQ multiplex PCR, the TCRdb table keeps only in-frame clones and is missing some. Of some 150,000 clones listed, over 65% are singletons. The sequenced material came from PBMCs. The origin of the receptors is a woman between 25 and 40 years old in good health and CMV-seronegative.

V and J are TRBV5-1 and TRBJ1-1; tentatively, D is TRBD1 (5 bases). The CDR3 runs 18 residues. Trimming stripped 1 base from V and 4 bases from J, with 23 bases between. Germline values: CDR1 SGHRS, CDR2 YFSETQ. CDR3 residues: CASSLTPGGGVTGTEAFF. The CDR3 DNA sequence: TGCGCCAGCAGCTTGACCCCCGGGGGTGGGGTAACGGGCACTGAAGCTTTCTTT.

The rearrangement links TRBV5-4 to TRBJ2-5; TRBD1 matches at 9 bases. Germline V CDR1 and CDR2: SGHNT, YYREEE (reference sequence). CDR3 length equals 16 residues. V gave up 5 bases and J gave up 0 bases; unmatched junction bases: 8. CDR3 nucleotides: TGTGCCAGCAGGTGGACCGGGACAGGGAACCAAGAGACCCAGTACTTC. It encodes CASRWTGTGNQETQYF.

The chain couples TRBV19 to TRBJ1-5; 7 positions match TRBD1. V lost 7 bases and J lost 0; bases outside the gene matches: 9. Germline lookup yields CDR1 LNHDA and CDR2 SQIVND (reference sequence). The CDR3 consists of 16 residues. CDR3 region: CASNSDRQNSNQPQHF. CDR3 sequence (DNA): TGTGCCAGTAATTCGGACAGGCAAAATAGCAATCAGCCCCAGCATTTT. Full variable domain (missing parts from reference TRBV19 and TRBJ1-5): DGGITQSPKYLFRKEGQNVTLSCEQNLNHDAMYWYRQDPGQGLRLIYYSQIVNDFQKGDIAEGYSVSREKKESFPLTVTSAQKNPTAFYLCASNSDRQNSNQPQHFGDGTRLSIL.

CDR3 sequence: CASSGPSGRGTDTQYF. DNA of the CDR3: TGTGCCAGCAGTGGTCCTAGCGGGAGGGGCACAGATACGCAGTATTTT. The V call is TRBV28, the J call TRBJ2-3, with 12 positions matching TRBD2. V trimming: 5 bases; J trimming: 1 base; junction bases outside the gene matches: 4. This CDR3 is 16 amino acids long. Germline loops: CDR1 MDHEN, CDR2 SYDVKM. Full variable domain (rest looked up from reference TRBV28 and TRBJ2-3): DVKVTQSSRYLVKRTGEKVFLECVQDMDHENMFWYRQDPGLGLRLIYFSYDVKMKEKGDIPEGYSVSREKKERFSLILESASTNQTSMYLCASSGPSGRGTDTQYFGPGTRLTVL.

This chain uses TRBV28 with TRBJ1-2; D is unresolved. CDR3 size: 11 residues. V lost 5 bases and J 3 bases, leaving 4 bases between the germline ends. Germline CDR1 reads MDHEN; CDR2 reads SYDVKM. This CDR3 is CASSRDYGYTF. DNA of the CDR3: TGTGCCAGCAGTCGGGACTATGGCTACACCTTC.

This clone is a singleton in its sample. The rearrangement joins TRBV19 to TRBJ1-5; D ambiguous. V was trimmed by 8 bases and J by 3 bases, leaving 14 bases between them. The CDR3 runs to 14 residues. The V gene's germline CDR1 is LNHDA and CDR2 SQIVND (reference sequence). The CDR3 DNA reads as TGTGCCAGTGAACTCCGGGAGCACAATCAGCCCCAGCATTTT. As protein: CASELREHNQPQHF. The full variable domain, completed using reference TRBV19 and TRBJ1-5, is DGGITQSPKYLFRKEGQNVTLSCEQNLNHDAMYWYRQDPGQGLRLIYYSQIVNDFQKGDIAEGYSVSREKKESFPLTVTSAQKNPTAFYLCASELREHNQPQHFGDGTRLSIL.

The CDR3 sequence is CASSPSFNEKLFF. The CDR3 coding sequence is TGTGCCAGCAGCCCGAGTTTTAATGAAAAACTGTTTTTT. V is TRBV7-2 and J is TRBJ1-4; no clear D gene. V was pared by 5 bases and J by 4 bases, with 8 bases between. Germline V CDR1 and CDR2: SGHTA, FQGNSA. The CDR3 covers 13 residues.

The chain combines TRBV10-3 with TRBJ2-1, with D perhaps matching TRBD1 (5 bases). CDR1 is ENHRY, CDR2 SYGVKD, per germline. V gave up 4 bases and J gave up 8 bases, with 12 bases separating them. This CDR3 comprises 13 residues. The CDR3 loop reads CAISGVARDEQFF. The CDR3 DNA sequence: TGTGCCATCAGTGGCGTAGCCAGGGATGAGCAGTTCTTC.

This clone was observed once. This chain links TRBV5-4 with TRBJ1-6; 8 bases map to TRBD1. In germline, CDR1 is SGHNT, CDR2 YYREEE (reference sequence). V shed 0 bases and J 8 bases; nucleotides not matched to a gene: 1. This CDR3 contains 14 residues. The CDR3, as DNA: TGTGCCAGCAGCTTGGGGGACAGGTATTCACCCCTCCACTTT. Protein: CASSLGDRYSPLHF.

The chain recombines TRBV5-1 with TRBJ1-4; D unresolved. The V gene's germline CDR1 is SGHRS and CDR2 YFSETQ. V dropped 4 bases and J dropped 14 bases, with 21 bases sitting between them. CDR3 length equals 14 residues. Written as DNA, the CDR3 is TGCGCCAGCAGCCTCGGGAGGGCCCCAGGTGATCTGTTTTTT. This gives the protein CASSLGRAPGDLFF.

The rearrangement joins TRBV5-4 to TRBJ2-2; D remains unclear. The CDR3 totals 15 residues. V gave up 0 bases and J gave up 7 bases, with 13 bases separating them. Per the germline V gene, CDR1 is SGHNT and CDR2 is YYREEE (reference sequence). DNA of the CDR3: TGTGCCAGCAGCTTGGGAGGATTTTCGGGCGGGGAGCTGTTTTTT. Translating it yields CASSLGGFSGGELFF. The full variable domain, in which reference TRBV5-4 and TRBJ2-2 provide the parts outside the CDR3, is ETGVTQSPTHLIKTRGQQVTLRCSSQSGHNTVSWYQQALGQGPQFIFQYYREEENGRGNFPPRFSGLQFPNYSSELNVNALELDDSALYLCASSLGGFSGGELFFGEGSRLTVL.

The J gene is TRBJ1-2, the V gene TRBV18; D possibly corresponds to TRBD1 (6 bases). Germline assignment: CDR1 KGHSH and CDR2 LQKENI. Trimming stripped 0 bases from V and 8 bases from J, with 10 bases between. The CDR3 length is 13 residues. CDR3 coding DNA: TGTGCCAGCTCACCACCGGGGGGGCGCGGCTACACCTTC. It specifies CASSPPGGRGYTF. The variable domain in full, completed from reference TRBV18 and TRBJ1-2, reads NAGVMQNPRHLVRRRGQEARLRCSPMKGHSHVYWYRQLPEEGLKFMVYLQKENIIDESGMPKERFSAEFPKEGPSILRIQQVVRGDSAAYFCASSPPGGRGYTFGSGTRLTVV.

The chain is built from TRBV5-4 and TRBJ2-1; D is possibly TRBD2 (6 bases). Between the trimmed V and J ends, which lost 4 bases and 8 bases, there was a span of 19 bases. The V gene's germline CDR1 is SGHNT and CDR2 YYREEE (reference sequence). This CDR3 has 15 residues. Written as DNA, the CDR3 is TGTGCCAGCAGCCCCGAGCTGGGGCGGGGCGATGAGCAGTTCTTC. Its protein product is CASSPELGRGDEQFF.

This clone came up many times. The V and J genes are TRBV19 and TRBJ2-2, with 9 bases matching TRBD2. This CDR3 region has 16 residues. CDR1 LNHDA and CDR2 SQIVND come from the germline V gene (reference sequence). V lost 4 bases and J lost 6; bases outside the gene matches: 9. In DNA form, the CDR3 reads TGTGCCAGTAGTAGGGGACTAGCTAATGTCGCCGGGGAGCTGTTTTTT. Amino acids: CASSRGLANVAGELFF.

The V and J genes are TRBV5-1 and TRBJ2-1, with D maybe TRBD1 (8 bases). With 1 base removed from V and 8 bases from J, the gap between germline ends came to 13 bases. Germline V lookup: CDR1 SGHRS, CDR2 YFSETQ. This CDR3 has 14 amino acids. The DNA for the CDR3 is TGCGCCAGCAGCTTGCAGGGGGCGGGAGATGAGCAGTTCTTC. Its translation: CASSLQGAGDEQFF.

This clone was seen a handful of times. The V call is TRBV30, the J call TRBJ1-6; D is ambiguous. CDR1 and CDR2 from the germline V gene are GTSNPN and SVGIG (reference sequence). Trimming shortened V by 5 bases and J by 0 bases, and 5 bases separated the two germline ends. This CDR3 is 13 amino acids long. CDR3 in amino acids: CAWGSSYNSPLHF. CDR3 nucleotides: TGTGCCTGGGGGAGCTCCTATAATTCACCCCTCCACTTT.

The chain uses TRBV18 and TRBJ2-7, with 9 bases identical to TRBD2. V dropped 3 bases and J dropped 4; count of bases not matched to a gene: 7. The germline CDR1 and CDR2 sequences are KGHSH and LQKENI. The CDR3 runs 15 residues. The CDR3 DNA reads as TGTGCCAGCTCACCGTTAGCGGGAGTGAGATACGAGCAGTACTTC. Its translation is CASSPLAGVRYEQYF.

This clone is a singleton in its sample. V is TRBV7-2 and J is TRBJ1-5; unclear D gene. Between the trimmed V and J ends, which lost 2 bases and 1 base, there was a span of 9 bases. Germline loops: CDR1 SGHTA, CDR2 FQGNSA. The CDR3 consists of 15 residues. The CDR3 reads CASSLIPQSNQPQHF. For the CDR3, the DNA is TGTGCCAGCAGCTTAATCCCACAGAGCAATCAGCCCCAGCATTTT.

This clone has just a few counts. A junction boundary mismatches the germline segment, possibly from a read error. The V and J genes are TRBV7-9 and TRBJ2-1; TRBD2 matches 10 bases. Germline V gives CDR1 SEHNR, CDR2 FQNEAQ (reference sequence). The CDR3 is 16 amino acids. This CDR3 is CSSTPSSGGALNEQFF. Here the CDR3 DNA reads TGTTCCAGCACCCCCTCGAGCGGGGGGGCCCTAAATGAGCAGTTCTTC.

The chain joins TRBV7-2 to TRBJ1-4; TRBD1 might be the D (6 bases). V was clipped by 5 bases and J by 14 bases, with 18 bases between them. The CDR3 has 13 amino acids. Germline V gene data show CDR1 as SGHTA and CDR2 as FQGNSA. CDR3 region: CASSLNQGTGLFF. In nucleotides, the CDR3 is TGTGCCAGCAGCCTCAATCAGGGGACCGGGCTGTTTTTT.

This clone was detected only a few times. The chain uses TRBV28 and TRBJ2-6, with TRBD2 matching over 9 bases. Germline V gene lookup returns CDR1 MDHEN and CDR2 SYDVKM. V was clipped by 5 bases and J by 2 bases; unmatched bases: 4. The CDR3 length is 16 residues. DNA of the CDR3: TGTGCCAGCAGTCGGACTAGCGATCCTGGGGCCAACGTCCTGACTTTC. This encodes CASSRTSDPGANVLTF.

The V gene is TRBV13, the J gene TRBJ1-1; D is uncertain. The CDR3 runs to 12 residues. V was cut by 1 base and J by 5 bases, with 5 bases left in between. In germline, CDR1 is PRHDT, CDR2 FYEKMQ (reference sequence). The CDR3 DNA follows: TGTGCCAGCAGCTTAGTTGAGACTGAAGCTTTCTTT. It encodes CASSLVETEAFF.

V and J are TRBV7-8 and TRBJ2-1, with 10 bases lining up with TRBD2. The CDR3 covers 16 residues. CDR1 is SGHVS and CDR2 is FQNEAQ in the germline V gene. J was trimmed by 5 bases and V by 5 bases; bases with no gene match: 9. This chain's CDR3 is CASSARTSGYNNEQFF. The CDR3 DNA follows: TGTGCCAGCAGCGCGCGGACTAGCGGATATAACAATGAGCAGTTCTTC.

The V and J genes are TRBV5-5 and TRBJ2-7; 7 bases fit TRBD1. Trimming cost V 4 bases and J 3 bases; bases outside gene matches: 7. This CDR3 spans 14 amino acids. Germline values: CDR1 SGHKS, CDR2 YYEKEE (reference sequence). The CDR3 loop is CASSLSTGSYEQYV. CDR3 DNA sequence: TGTGCCAGCAGCCTCTCGACAGGGAGCTACGAGCAGTACGTC.

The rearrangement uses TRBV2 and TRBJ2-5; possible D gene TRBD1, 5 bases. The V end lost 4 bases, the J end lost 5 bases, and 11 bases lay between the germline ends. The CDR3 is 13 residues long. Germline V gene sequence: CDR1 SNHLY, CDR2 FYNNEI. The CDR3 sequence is CASSGTNGETQYF. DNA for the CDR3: TGTGCCAGCAGTGGGACAAATGGGGAGACCCAGTACTTC.

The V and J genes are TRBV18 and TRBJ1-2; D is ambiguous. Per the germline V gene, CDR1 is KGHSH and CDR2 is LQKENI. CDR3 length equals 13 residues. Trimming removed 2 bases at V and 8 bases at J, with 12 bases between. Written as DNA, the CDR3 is TGTGCCAGCTCACCAGCGGGCGGGGAAGGCTACACCTTC. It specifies CASSPAGGEGYTF.

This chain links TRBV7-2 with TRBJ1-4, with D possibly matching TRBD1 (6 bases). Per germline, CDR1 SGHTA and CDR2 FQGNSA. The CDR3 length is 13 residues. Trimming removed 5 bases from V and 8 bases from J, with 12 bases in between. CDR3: CASSRGTREKLFF. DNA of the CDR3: TGTGCCAGCAGCAGGGGGACAAGAGAAAAACTGTTTTTT. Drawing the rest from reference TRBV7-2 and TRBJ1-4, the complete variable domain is GAGVSQSPSNKVTEKGKDVELRCDPISGHTALYWYRQSLGQGLEFLIYFQGNSAPDKSGLPSDRFSAERTGGSVSTLTIQRTQQEDSAVYLCASSRGTREKLFFGSGTQLSVL.

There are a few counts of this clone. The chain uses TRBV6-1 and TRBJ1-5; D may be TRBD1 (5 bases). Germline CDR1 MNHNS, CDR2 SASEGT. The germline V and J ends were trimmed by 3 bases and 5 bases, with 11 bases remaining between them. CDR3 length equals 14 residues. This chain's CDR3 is CASSDGGDHQPQHF. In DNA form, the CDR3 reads TGTGCCAGCAGTGATGGAGGGGACCATCAGCCCCAGCATTTT.

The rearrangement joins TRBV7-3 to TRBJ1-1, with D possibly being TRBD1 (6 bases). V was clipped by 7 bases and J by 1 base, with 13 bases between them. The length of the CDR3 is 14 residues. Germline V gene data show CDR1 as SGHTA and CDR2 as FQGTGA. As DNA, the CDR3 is TGTGCCAGCATTGGTCAGGGGCCGAACACTGAAGCTTTCTTT. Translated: CASIGQGPNTEAFF.

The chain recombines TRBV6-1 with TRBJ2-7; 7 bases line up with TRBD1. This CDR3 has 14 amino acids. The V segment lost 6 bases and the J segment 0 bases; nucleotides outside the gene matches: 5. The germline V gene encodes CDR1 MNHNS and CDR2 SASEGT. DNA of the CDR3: TGTGCCAGCAGGGGACAGTTCGACTCCTACGAGCAGTACTTC. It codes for CASRGQFDSYEQYF.